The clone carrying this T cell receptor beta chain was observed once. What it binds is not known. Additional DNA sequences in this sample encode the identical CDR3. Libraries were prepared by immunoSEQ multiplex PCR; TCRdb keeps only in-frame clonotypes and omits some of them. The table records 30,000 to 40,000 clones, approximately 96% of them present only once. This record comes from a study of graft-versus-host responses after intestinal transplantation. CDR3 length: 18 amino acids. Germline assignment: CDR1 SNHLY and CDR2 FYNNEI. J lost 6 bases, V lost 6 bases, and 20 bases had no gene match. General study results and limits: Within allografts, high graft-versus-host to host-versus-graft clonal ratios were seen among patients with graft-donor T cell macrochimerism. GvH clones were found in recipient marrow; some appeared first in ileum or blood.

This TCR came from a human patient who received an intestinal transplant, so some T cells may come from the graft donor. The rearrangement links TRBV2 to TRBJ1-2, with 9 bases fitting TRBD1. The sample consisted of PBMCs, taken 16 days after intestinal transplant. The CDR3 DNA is TGTGCCAGCAGCGAGATTAAGGGACAGGGTGATTTCAGTAATGGCTACACCTTC. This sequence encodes CASSEIKGQGDFSNGYTF.